What follows describes a single TCR beta chain. Its antigen is as yet unknown. This specimen comes from a study of T cell responses to AZD1222 COVID-19 vaccine. Overall study results and limits: Recipients of two AZD1222 doses showed rising Spike-specific TCR breadth and depth.

Measured with immunoSEQ multiplex PCR; TCRdb has only the in-frame clones, and not every one. The sample includes some 99,000 clones, 88% of them seen just once. CDR1 MDHEN and CDR2 SYDVKM come from the germline V gene. This CDR3 comprises 10 residues. V lost 8 bases and J 7 bases, leaving 6 bases between the germline ends. The chain has TRBV28 and TRBJ1-5; D gene ambiguous. The source of this sequence is an adult in good health. The specimen comprised peripheral blood, sampled on day 0 of AZD1222 vaccination. The chain's CDR3 is CASGGQPQHF. The CDR3 DNA follows: TGTGCCAGCGGCGGACAGCCCCAGCATTTT.